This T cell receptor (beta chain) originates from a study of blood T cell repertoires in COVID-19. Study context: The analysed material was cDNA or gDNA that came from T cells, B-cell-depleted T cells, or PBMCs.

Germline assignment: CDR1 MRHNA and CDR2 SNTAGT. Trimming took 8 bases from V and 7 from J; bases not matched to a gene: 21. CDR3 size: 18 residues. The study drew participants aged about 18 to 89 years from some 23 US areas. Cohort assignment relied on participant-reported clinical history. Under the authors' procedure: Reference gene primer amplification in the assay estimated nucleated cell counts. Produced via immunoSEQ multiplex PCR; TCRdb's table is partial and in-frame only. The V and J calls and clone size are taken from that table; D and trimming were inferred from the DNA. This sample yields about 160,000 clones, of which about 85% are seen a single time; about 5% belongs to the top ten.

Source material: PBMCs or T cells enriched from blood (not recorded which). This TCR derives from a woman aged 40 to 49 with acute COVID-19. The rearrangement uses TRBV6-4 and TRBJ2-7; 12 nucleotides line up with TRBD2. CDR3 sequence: CASPDTDTGLAGLDEQYF. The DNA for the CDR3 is TGTGCCAGCCCGGACACGGACACTGGACTAGCGGGATTGGATGAGCAGTACTTC.